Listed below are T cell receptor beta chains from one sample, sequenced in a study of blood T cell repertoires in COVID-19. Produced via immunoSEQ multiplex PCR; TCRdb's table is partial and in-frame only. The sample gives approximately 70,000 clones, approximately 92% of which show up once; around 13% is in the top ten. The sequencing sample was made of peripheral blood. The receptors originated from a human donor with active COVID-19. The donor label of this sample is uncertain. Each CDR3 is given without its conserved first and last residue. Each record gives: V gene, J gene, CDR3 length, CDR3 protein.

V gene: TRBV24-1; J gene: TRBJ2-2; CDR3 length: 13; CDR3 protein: ATSETDRGTGELF
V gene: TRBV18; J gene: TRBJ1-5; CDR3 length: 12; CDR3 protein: ASSQDRVNQPQH
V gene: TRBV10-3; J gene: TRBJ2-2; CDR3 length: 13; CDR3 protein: AISEGSANTGELF
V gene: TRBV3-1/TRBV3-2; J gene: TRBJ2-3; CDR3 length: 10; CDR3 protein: ASSQAGDTQY
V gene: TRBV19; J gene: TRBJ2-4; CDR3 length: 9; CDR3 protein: ASTLDRVIY
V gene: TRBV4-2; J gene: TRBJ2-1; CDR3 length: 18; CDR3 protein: ASSQNAYSGADSSYNEQF
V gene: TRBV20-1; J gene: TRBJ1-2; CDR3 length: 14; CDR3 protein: SASPGGEGGNYGYT
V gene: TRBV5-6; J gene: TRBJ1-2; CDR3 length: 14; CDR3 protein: ASSSISTGVGYGYT
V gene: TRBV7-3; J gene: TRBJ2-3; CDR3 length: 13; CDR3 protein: ASSLTAGSTDTQY
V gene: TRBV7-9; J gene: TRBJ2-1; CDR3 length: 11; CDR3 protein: ASSSTAYNEQF
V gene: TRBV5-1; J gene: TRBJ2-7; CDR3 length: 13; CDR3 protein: ASSLVPGQGAEQY
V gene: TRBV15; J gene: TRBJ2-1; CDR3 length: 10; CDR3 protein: ATSKTDNEQF
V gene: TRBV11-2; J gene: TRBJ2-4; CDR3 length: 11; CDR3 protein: ASSLDDSLRGY
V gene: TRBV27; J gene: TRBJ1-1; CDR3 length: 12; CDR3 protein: ASSLGGLATEAF
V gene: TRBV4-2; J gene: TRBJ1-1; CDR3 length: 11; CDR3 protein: ASSQVGEGPAF
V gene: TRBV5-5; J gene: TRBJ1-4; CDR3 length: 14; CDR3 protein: ASSNPGDRGSEKLF